This T cell receptor (beta chain) was recovered during a study of long-term antiretroviral therapy in people with HIV. Study summary: The immediate-ART recommendation dates to 2015, and the earliest samples predate it by about a decade.

Researchers ran immunoSEQ v3.0 at survey level. Per-sample targets for sequencing were roughly 35,000-50,000 T-cell genomes. Generated by immunoSEQ multiplex PCR, the TCRdb table keeps only in-frame clones and is missing some. The repertoire holds 24,000 or so clones, with roughly 93% as singletons. Findings of the study overall: Nothing was known about ART adherence, viral resistance or changes in therapy.

Regarding this clone: What it recognizes is unknown.

Germline trimming cut 4 bases from V and 3 bases from J; bases unmatched to any gene: 8. CDR1 and CDR2 from the germline V gene are SGHDN and FVKESK. The CDR3 length is 18 residues. V is TRBV14 and J is TRBJ2-3, with 15 bases fitting TRBD2. This receptor was identified in a woman in her 40s with HIV. Sequenced material: unsorted PBMCs, taken 7.6 years after starting antiretroviral therapy. The CDR3 sequence is CASSRWTSGGGVTDTQYF. CDR3 nucleotides: TGTGCCAGCAGCCGTTGGACTAGCGGGGGGGGAGTAACAGATACGCAGTATTTT.